The entry that follows covers one TCR beta chain sequence. Its target is unknown. The sample is drawn from a study of T cell responses to AZD1222 COVID-19 vaccine. Study-wide results and caveats: Spike-specific TCR breadth rose after two AZD1222 doses, and depth rose as well. Without day 14 samples, only post-peak T cell repertoires were studied. Seropositive AZD1222 recipients at baseline numbered only 6 or 7. The donor cohort was predominantly white British with a female majority, and clonal diversity may have been underestimated.

TCRdb's copy holds only in-frame clones and misses some; the assay was immunoSEQ multiplex PCR. Of about 110,000 clones detected, about 85% appear once; the ten largest clones hold 2.5% to 3.5%. CDR1 is MNHEY and CDR2 is SVGAGI in the germline V gene. Deletions cut 5 bases from V and 4 bases from J, with 14 bases between. This CDR3 is built from 14 residues. The V call is TRBV6-5, the J call TRBJ1-2; weak D call: TRBD1 (5 bases). The source was peripheral blood, collected on day 0 of AZD1222 vaccination. The receptor's source is an adult in good health. As DNA, the CDR3 is TGTGCCAGCAGTCCAGCCGGGACGGTCTATGGCTACACCTTC. Its protein product is CASSPAGTVYGYTF.